This T cell receptor (beta chain) was captured by sequencing in a study of tumor and adjacent non-tumor tissue in lung cancer (dated by TCRdb to the late 2010s). With respect to the entire study: By cancer type, the cohort comprised eleven to twelve adenocarcinoma patients, a couple of squamous cell carcinoma patients and 1 small cell lung cancer patient. The roughly 15 enrolled patients, of whom 10 were men and 5 were women, were aged roughly 30 to 85 years and were diagnosed with TNM stage I to III disease. Sequencing produced approximately 130 million productive TCRbeta reads in total, an average of around 4.2 million reads per sample. The study compared bulk TCRbeta repertoires between lung tumor tissue and matched distant non-tumor lung tissue from over 13 lung cancer patients. For each patient, one tumor sample and one normal lung sample were taken, giving thirty paired specimens that underwent TCRbeta CDR3 sequencing. What the study reported, not specific to this receptor: Neither the sequencing platform nor unique molecular identifiers are named or mentioned anywhere in the methods. TCR diversity was significantly higher in younger patients, and higher tumor TCR diversity was associated with shorter overall and disease-free survival. In normal lung, the top 100 clones accounted for a significantly larger cumulative share of the repertoire than in tumor tissue. Because peripheral blood was not sequenced, blood TCRbeta repertoires in the lung cancer patients of the study were not examined. Only around 16 patients were in the cohort, and the authors stated that larger samples and more detailed clinical data are needed. Tumor tissue showed significantly greater TCR diversity (inverse Simpson) than normal lung tissue (431.37 vs 166.20, P = 0.0075, Mann-Whitney U test).

V is cut by 4 bases and J by 4 bases, and the space between the germline ends is 15 bases. Inclusive of the bounding cysteine and phenylalanine, the CDR3 is 15 residues long. Only the CDR3 portion is preserved as DNA: 45 bases, with reading frame beginning at the first base. The library was obtained by multiplex PCR. These reads were obtained on an Illumina HiSeq 2500. Following protocols modified from ARM-PCR, the researchers constructed TCRbeta libraries through three rounds of nested PCR with primers (Table S4). PCR products of 200-500 bp were gel-excised and purified with the QIAquick gel extraction kit before sequencing. Per the authors' processing: Reads were cleaned using Trimmomatic, were merged into complete CDR3 sequences using FLASH, and were assigned to V(D)J germline segments using MiTCR. Clonal diversity was computed as the inverse Simpson's index with VDJtools. In-frame sequences lacking a premature stop codon were counted as productive reads. In TCRdb, the public reads were trimmed at Q25 with fastp and aligned with MiXCR, with productive beta chains retained. A single entry per CDR3 protein holds the most common genes and DNA from its merged rows. These V and J calls rely on TCRdb rather than the paper's analysis. The sample includes 95,000 to 150,000 distinct CDR3 sequences, with 66% observed a single time. Together, the top ten hold 9.5% to 15% of the sample.

RNA was isolated from bulk unsorted tissue, and RNA quality was assessed with a NanoDrop ND-1000 and an Agilent 2100. All donors had newly diagnosed lung cancer, had not received prior chemotherapy, and were admitted for thoracic surgery in China between August and November 2014. Anyone who had undergone radiotherapy or chemotherapy before, or who had another cancer at the same time, was left out of the study. Pieces of surgical tissue measuring roughly 1-2.1 cm3 were kept in RNAlater solution and stored at -80 degrees C until use. Details on this clonotype: Its antigen remains undetermined. Base-call qualities are not available, and no considerably larger clone is one nucleotide away.

The chain is made from TRBV12-3 or TRBV12-4 and TRBJ2-3; matching of 7 bases hints at TRBD2 as the D gene. The sequencing input was lung tumor tissue. The sequence was obtained from a man under 40 with non-small cell lung cancer. The DNA is as follows: TGTGCCAGCAGTTCCCTAGGGGGGGCAGCAGATACGCAGTATTTT. Its protein is CASSSLGGAADTQYF.